The clone carrying this T cell receptor beta chain was detected ten times or more. Its antigen is not identified. Both TRBC1 and TRBC2 were covered by a beta constant-region primer of two equimolar oligonucleotides. Four rounds of PCR amplified the ligated cDNA using nested alpha and beta constant-region primers plus SP2. Each CDR3 protein is one row after TCRdb ran MiXCR on the UMI-ligation and nested PCR reads. Among 99,000 or so distinct CDR3 sequences, approximately 15% were seen once, and the ten largest hold 2.5% to 3.5%. Trimming took 3 bases from V and 7 from J; bases not matched to a gene: 10. The CDR3 is 15 residues long. The data derive from a study of naive and memory T cell subsets. Study-wide findings and caveats: In CD4 and CD8 cells, diversity dropped from naive through EMRA. Over 90% of naive TCR sequences appeared only once, unlike memory subsets. Between naive and memory subsets, TCR abundance power law exponents differed. TCR counts from RNA may reflect activation-linked expression changes. Especially in CD8 cells, naive repertoires contained a few larger clonotypes, possibly CD45RA-re-expressing memory cells.

This receptor was taken from a human donor in good health. The rearrangement links TRBV12-3 or TRBV12-4 to TRBJ2-7; 9 bases are a match to TRBD1. Material for sequencing was naive CD8+ T cells from blood. CDR3 DNA: TGTGCCAGCAGTTTTTCCGGGACAGGGTCAAAGGAGCAGTACTTC. Translated: CASSFSGTGSKEQYF.